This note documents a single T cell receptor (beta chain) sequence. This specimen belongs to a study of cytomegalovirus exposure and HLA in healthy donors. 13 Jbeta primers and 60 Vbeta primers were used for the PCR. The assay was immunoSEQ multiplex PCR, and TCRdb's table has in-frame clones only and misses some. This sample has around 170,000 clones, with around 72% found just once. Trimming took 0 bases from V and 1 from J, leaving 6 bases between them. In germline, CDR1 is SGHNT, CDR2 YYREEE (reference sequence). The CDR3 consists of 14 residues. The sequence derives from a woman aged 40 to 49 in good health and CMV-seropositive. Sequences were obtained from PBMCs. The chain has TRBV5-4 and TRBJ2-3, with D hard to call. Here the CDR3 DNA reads TGTGCCAGCAGCTTGGCCCCCGGCACAGATACGCAGTATTTT. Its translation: CASSLAPGTDTQYF.